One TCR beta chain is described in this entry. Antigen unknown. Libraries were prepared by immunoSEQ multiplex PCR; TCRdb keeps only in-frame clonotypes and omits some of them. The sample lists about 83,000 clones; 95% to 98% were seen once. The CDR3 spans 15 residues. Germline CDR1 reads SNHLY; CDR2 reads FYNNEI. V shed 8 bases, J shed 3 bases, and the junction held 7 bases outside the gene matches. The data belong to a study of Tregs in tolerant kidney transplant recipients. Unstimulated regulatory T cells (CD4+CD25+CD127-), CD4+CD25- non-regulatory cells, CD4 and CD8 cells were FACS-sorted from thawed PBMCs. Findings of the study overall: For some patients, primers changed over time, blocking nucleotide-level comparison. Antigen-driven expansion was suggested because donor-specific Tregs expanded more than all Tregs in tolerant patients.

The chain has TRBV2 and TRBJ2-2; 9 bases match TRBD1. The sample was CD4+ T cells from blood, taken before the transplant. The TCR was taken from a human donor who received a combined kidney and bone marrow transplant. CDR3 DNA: TGTGCCAGCCTCAAAGACAGGGGGTACACCGGGGAGCTGTTTTTT. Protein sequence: CASLKDRGYTGELFF.